This T cell receptor beta chain originates from a study of shared clonotypes between healthy human individuals. This CDR3 is built from 15 residues. Germline assignment: CDR1 SGHDT and CDR2 YYEEEE. Between the trimmed V and J ends, which lost 2 bases and 0 bases, there was a span of 10 bases. This table comes from immunoSEQ multiplex PCR, and its TCRdb copy is limited to in-frame clones, with some not included. The table records some 2 million clones, 90% to 95% of them present only once. Sequencing was carried out using naive CD4+ T cells sorted from blood. The subset: CD45RA+ positively selected. V and J are TRBV5-6 and TRBJ2-3, with D possibly matching TRBD2 (5 bases). The sequence was collected from a man between 18 and 29 years old in good health. The CDR3 nucleotides are TGTGCCAGCAGCTTCGAGGGATCGAGCACAGATACGCAGTATTTT. Its translation: CASSFEGSSTDTQYF.